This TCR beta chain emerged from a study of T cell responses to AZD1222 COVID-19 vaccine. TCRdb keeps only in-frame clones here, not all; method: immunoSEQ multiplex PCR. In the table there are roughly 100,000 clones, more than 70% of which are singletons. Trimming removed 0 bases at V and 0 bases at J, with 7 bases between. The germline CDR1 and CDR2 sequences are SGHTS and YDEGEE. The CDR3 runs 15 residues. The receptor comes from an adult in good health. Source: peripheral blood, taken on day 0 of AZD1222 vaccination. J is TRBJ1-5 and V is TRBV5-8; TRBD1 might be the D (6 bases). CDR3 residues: CASSLGGRSNQPQHF. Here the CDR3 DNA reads TGTGCCAGCAGCTTGGGGGGGCGTAGCAATCAGCCCCAGCATTTT.